The text below deals with one TCR beta chain. The assay was immunoSEQ multiplex PCR, and TCRdb's table has in-frame clones only and misses some. The sample lists approximately 300,000 clones, about 93% seen once, with 6.5% to 8% in the top ten. The sample originates from a study of blood T cell repertoires in COVID-19. The CDR3 has 14 amino acids. Germline lookup yields CDR1 SNHLY and CDR2 FYNNEI. The V and J ends lost 0 bases and 5 bases respectively, with 9 bases between them. Seattle patient enrollment occurred during active infection, with longitudinal follow-up thereafter. The sequence was obtained from a woman aged 30 to 39 with COVID-19, enrolled during active disease. The chain links TRBV2 to TRBJ2-3, with D possibly matching TRBD2 (5 bases). Sequenced input: peripheral blood. The CDR3 loop reads CASSEARGKDTQYF. The CDR3 DNA is TGTGCCAGCAGTGAAGCTAGAGGGAAAGATACGCAGTATTTT.